A single sample gave rise to the 4 T cell receptor beta chains below, sequenced in a study of Tregs in tolerant kidney transplant recipients. The repertoire was sequenced with immunoSEQ multiplex PCR; TCRdb's copy has only in-frame clones and lacks some. Of about 64,000 clones listed, about 90% are singletons. Recipients received nonmyeloablative bone marrow transplants from related graft donors, with transient mixed chimerism. The source was CD4+ T cells from blood (PBMCs), collected 6 months after the transplant. Receptor source: a human patient who received a combined kidney and bone marrow transplant. Some T cells may have come from the graft donor.

The J gene is TRBJ2-7, the V gene TRBV10-3, with TRBD2 matching over 9 bases. V trimming: 3 bases; J trimming: 4 bases; junction bases outside the gene matches: 7. The CDR3 is 15 residues long. The V gene's germline CDR1 is ENHRY and CDR2 SYGVKD. The CDR3 DNA follows: TGTGCCATCAGTGATCTTAGCGGGAGAACTTACGAGCAGTACTTC. The encoded protein is CAISDLSGRTYEQYF.

V and J are TRBV6-5 and TRBJ1-2; 7 bases are a match to TRBD1. The J segment lost 2 bases and the V segment lost 5 bases, leaving 2 bases of the junction unmatched. CDR1 and CDR2 from the germline V gene are MNHEY and SVGAGI. This CDR3 contains 13 residues. The CDR3 DNA follows: TGTGCCAGCAGTCCGACAGGGAACTATGGCTACACCTTC. It is translated as CASSPTGNYGYTF.

This chain connects TRBV20-1 to TRBJ1-6; the D gene is possibly TRBD1 (5 bases). This CDR3 spans 11 amino acids. CDR1 is DFQATT, CDR2 SNEGSKA, per germline (reference sequence). V lost 6 bases to trimming and J lost 8 bases, with 8 bases between them. The CDR3 protein is CSAGRDSPLHF. CDR3 nucleotide sequence: TGCAGTGCAGGCAGGGATTCACCCCTCCACTTT.

The chain couples TRBV2 to TRBJ1-6; TRBD1 matches 8 bases. This CDR3 has 14 residues. The V gene end was trimmed by 4 bases and the J gene end by 8 bases; junction bases not matched to a gene: 4. Germline V gene lookup returns CDR1 SNHLY and CDR2 FYNNEI. CDR3 sequence reads: CASSADRGYSPLHF. The CDR3 DNA follows: TGTGCCAGCAGTGCTGACAGGGGATATTCACCCCTCCACTTT.